One T cell receptor beta chain is described in this entry. The data belong to a study of T cell repertoires in cytomegalovirus infection. The overall study: Public signatures in TCR beta pointed to CMV infection and matching HLA type.

TCRdb analysed the reads with MiXCR anew, one entry per CDR3 protein. Of under 300,000 distinct CDR3 sequences detected, 9% to 15% appear once; the ten largest clones hold approximately 1.6%. CDR3 size: 15 residues. Germline values: CDR1 MDHEN, CDR2 SYDVKM. Between the trimmed V and J ends, which lost 4 bases and 10 bases, there was a span of 22 bases. The sample taken for sequencing was PBMCs. The chain links TRBV28 to TRBJ1-1; possible D gene TRBD1, 6 bases. This TCR was sampled from a human donor in good health (CMV status not recorded). Some clones in this sample may be carry-over from other donors' samples. The CDR3 DNA sequence: TGTGCCAGCAGTTCCCCGGGGGGGGGCGAAGGTGTAGCTTTCTTT. Protein product: CASSSPGGGEGVAFF.